The present T cell receptor (beta chain) was sequenced within a study of OX40 agonist ivuxolimab in advanced cancers. Study-level information: Mean age around 60 years, range about 20 to 79; around 80% male. The study reported partial responses in three patients: one hepatocellular carcinoma, two cutaneous melanoma.

Regarding the study as a whole: Clonal expansion was seen in CD4+ and CD8+ blood T cells by week 6 at 0.1 to 3.0 mg/kg. Among patients with partial responses at 0.1-3.0 mg/kg, clonal expansion was among the lowest.

About this clone itself: Antigen specificity is unknown.

Clones were sequenced by immunoSEQ multiplex PCR, and TCRdb holds only the in-frame ones, with some missing. The table includes about 15,000 clones, approximately 86% detected once. This receptor was obtained from an adult with an advanced solid tumor such as melanoma, head and neck, liver or kidney cancer. The specimen comprised CD4+ or CD8+ T cells sorted from blood, sampled in a trial of the OX40 agonist ivuxolimab.

The CDR3 reads CASSPGTGPVQYF. As DNA, the CDR3 is TGTGCCAGCAGCCCCGGCACTGGGCCCGTGCAGTACTTC. The chain has TRBV28 and TRBJ2-7; no clear D. The CDR3 is made up of 13 amino acids. V lost 6 bases and J 9 bases, leaving 18 bases between the germline ends. The germline CDR1 and CDR2 sequences are MDHEN and SYDVKM. The full variable domain, completed using reference TRBV28 and TRBJ2-7, is DVKVTQSSRYLVKRTGEKVFLECVQDMDHENMFWYRQDPGLGLRLIYFSYDVKMKEKGDIPEGYSVSREKKERFSLILESASTNQTSMYLCASSPGTGPVQYFGPGTRLTVT.